One sample yielded the 20 T cell receptor beta chains listed below, sequenced in a study of T cell changes during pregnancy in multiple sclerosis. TCRdb's copy holds only in-frame clones and misses some; the assay was immunoSEQ multiplex PCR. The sample gives around 57,000 clones, 90% of which show up once; around 6.8% is in the top ten. This material consisted of peripheral blood, taken in the third trimester of pregnancy. The receptor source for this set is a female donor in good health, enrolled as a control in a pregnancy study.

The chain carries TRBV18 and TRBJ2-5; 9 nucleotides line up with TRBD1. Per germline, CDR1 KGHSH and CDR2 LQKENI. This CDR3 spans 15 amino acids. The V gene end was trimmed by 5 bases and the J gene end by 3 bases; junction bases not matched to a gene: 7. CDR3 sequence: CASSGTGGGKETQYF. CDR3 DNA: TGTGCCAGCTCAGGAACAGGGGGCGGCAAAGAGACCCAGTACTTC. Full variable domain (outside the CDR3, taken from reference TRBV18 and TRBJ2-5): NAGVMQNPRHLVRRRGQEARLRCSPMKGHSHVYWYRQLPEEGLKFMVYLQKENIIDESGMPKERFSAEFPKEGPSILRIQQVVRGDSAAYFCASSGTGGGKETQYFGPGTRLLVL.

This clone was detected only a few times. The chain couples TRBV14 to TRBJ1-1; a possible D gene is TRBD1 (6 bases). In germline, CDR1 is SGHDN, CDR2 FVKESK. This CDR3 contains 13 residues. V shed 2 bases and J shed 10 bases, with 14 bases lying between them. CDR3 coding DNA: TGTGCCAGCAGCCAAAAACAGGGCTCCGGAGCTTTCTTT. It encodes CASSQKQGSGAFF.

V is TRBV7-8 and J is TRBJ1-2; TRBD1 might be the D (6 bases). The CDR3 contains 13 residues. Trimming cost V 6 bases and J 10 bases, with 18 bases left between them. Germline CDR1 and CDR2: SGHVS and FQNEAQ. The CDR3 nucleotides read TGTGCCAGCAGTTTTGGTGCAGGGGTAGTCTACACCTTC. Amino acids: CASSFGAGVVYTF.

This chain connects TRBV14 to TRBJ1-2; TRBD1 is a possible D gene (6 bases). The V and J ends lost 3 bases and 3 bases respectively, with 8 bases between them. Germline V gene lookup returns CDR1 SGHDN and CDR2 FVKESK. This CDR3 has 13 residues. The chain's CDR3 is CASSQAGDYGYTF. The CDR3, as DNA: TGTGCCAGCAGCCAGGCAGGGGACTATGGCTACACCTTC.

Written as DNA, the CDR3 is TGTGCCAGCTCACCACCGAGCACGCCGACGGGAGGGGGCTACACCTTC. This gives the protein CASSPPSTPTGGGYTF. The chain employs TRBV18 and TRBJ1-2; no clear D. The germline gives CDR1 KGHSH, CDR2 LQKENI. The CDR3 is 16 amino acids. Trimming pared 0 bases from V and 8 bases from J, leaving 19 bases between.

The CDR3 region has the DNA TGCGCCAGCAGCCAAGTGGGGATAGCGGGGGGTCCCCGATCCTACGAGCAGTACTTC. It specifies CASSQVGIAGGPRSYEQYF. This chain connects TRBV4-3 to TRBJ2-7; 10 nucleotides match TRBD2. The CDR3 covers 19 residues. The germline V gene encodes CDR1 LGHNA and CDR2 YSLEER. J lost 1 base, V lost 1 base, and 13 bases had no gene match.

V gene TRBV19 combines with J gene TRBJ1-4, with D possibly matching TRBD1 (6 bases). The length of the CDR3 is 15 residues. Germline-derived CDR1 and CDR2 are LNHDA and SQIVND (reference sequence). V shed 3 bases and J shed 4 bases, with 12 bases lying between them. CDR3 in DNA: TGTGCCAGTAGTATTCCACAGGGTCTTAATGAAAAACTGTTTTTT. Its protein is CASSIPQGLNEKLFF.

The chain recombines TRBV7-2 with TRBJ1-5; 10 bases agree with TRBD1. J lost 6 bases, V lost 5 bases, and 4 bases had no gene match. The germline V gene encodes CDR1 SGHTA and CDR2 FQGNSA. The CDR3 runs to 14 residues. Written as DNA, the CDR3 is TGTGCCAGCAGCCCTGACAGGGGGCGTCAGCCCCAGCATTTT. Residues: CASSPDRGRQPQHF.

V usage is TRBV5-1 and J usage is TRBJ1-1; 7 bases agree with TRBD1. The CDR3 extends over 15 amino acids. Germline V CDR1 and CDR2: SGHRS, YFSETQ. V lost 4 bases, J lost 6 bases, and 12 bases stayed unmatched. The CDR3 DNA is TGCGCCAGCAGCATTACGGTGACAGGGAGTTCTGAAGCTTTCTTT. It yields the protein CASSITVTGSSEAFF. The variable domain in full, completed from reference TRBV5-1 and TRBJ1-1, reads KAGVTQTPRYLIKTRGQQVTLSCSPISGHRSVSWYQQTPGQGLQFLFEYFSETQRNKGNFPGRFSGRQFSNSRSEMNVSTLELGDSALYLCASSITVTGSSEAFFGQGTRLTVV.

This chain joins TRBV14 and TRBJ2-5; TRBD1 is a possible D gene (5 bases). Trimming shortened V by 2 bases and J by 5 bases, and 12 bases separated the two germline ends. This CDR3 comprises 14 residues. CDR1 and CDR2 from the germline V gene are SGHDN and FVKESK. CDR3 region: CASSQQWAGETQYF. The CDR3 DNA sequence: TGTGCCAGCAGCCAACAGTGGGCAGGGGAGACCCAGTACTTC. The full variable domain, with the rest looked up from reference TRBV14 and TRBJ2-5, is EAGVTQFPSHSVIEKGQTVTLRCDPISGHDNLYWYRRVMGKEIKFLLHFVKESKQDESGMPNNRFLAERTGGTYSTLKVQPAELEDSGVYFCASSQQWAGETQYFGPGTRLLVL.

This chain joins TRBV9 and TRBJ2-7; TRBD1 aligns across 8 bases. With V trimmed by 4 bases and J by 2 bases, 8 bases remained unmatched. This CDR3 region has 15 residues. Germline V gene data show CDR1 as SGDLS and CDR2 as YYNGEE. CDR3 coding DNA: TGTGCCAGCAGCTTAACCTTGGACAGGGCCTACGAGCAGTACTTC. Protein: CASSLTLDRAYEQYF. Complete variable domain (other parts from reference TRBV9 and TRBJ2-7): DSGVTQTPKHLITATGQRVTLRCSPRSGDLSVYWYQQSLDQGLQFLIQYYNGEERAKGNILERFSAQQFPDLHSELNLSSLELGDSALYFCASSLTLDRAYEQYFGPGTRLTVT.

The V gene is TRBV9, the J gene TRBJ2-3, with 8 bases matching TRBD1. The CDR3 is 17 amino acids. J gave up 6 bases and V 0 bases, and 12 bases lay outside the gene matches. Germline V lookup: CDR1 SGDLS, CDR2 YYNGEE. Here the CDR3 DNA reads TGTGCCAGCAGCGTAGTGGACAGGGCGCCCCTTCCGGATACGCAGTATTTT. This translates into CASSVVDRAPLPDTQYF. Combining the CDR3 with reference TRBV9 and TRBJ2-3 gives the whole variable domain DSGVTQTPKHLITATGQRVTLRCSPRSGDLSVYWYQQSLDQGLQFLIQYYNGEERAKGNILERFSAQQFPDLHSELNLSSLELGDSALYFCASSVVDRAPLPDTQYFGPGTRLTVL.

V is TRBV7-9 and J is TRBJ2-7, with a possible D match to TRBD1 (6 bases). V lost 7 bases and J 1 base, leaving 17 bases between the germline ends. The CDR3 covers 15 residues. From germline, CDR1 is SEHNR and CDR2 FQNEAQ (reference sequence). In DNA, the CDR3 is TGTGCCAGCACCCAAAGCAGGGGTCCGTCCTACGAGCAGTACTTC. Its translation is CASTQSRGPSYEQYF.

The chain recombines TRBV5-6 with TRBJ1-2; possibly TRBD1 for D (6 bases). The germline V and J ends were trimmed by 1 base and 0 bases, with 13 bases remaining between them. The CDR3 covers 16 residues. CDR1 and CDR2 from the germline V gene are SGHDT and YYEEEE. The CDR3 sequence: CASSLSAPGANYGYTF. The DNA of the CDR3 is TGTGCCAGCAGCTTGTCCGCCCCAGGGGCTAACTATGGCTACACCTTC. Full variable domain (missing parts from reference TRBV5-6 and TRBJ1-2): DAGVTQSPTHLIKTRGQQVTLRCSPKSGHDTVSWYQQALGQGPQFIFQYYEEEERQRGNFPDRFSGHQFPNYSSELNVNALLLGDSALYLCASSLSAPGANYGYTFGSGTRLTVV.

The count of this clone is one. The genes are TRBV5-5 and TRBJ2-3; 8 positions match TRBD2. Germline values: CDR1 SGHKS, CDR2 YYEKEE (reference sequence). The V gene end was trimmed by 3 bases and the J gene end by 1 base; junction bases not matched to a gene: 1. The CDR3 spans 14 residues. The CDR3 DNA follows: TGTGCCAGCAGCTCGACTAGCGGCACAGATACGCAGTATTTT. It codes for CASSSTSGTDTQYF.

This chain uses TRBV30 with TRBJ1-4, with D possibly matching TRBD1 (6 bases). Trimming removed 0 bases from V and 7 bases from J, with 9 bases in between. Per the germline V gene, CDR1 is GTSNPN and CDR2 is SVGIG (reference sequence). This CDR3 spans 13 amino acids. CDR3: CAWSVSGVEKLFF. DNA of the CDR3: TGTGCCTGGAGTGTATCAGGGGTTGAAAAACTGTTTTTT.

This chain links TRBV30 with TRBJ2-5, with D perhaps TRBD2 (6 bases). The germline gives CDR1 GTSNPN, CDR2 SVGIG (reference sequence). Between the trimmed V and J ends, which lost 4 bases and 0 bases, there was a span of 15 bases. The length of the CDR3 is 15 residues. The CDR3 nucleotides read TGTGCCTGGACCCCCGTTTGGAGGGACCAAGAGACCCAGTACTTC. Its protein product is CAWTPVWRDQETQYF.

This chain connects TRBV6-6 to TRBJ2-7; 8 positions match TRBD2. In germline, CDR1 is MNHNY, CDR2 SVGAGI (reference sequence). CDR3 size: 14 residues. The V segment lost 6 bases and the J segment 0 bases; nucleotides outside the gene matches: 4. CDR3 nucleotides: TGTGCCAGCAGAGGGGCGGGGGGCTCCTACGAGCAGTACTTC. The encoded protein is CASRGAGGSYEQYF.

The rearrangement uses TRBV30 and TRBJ2-7; TRBD2 is a possible D gene (6 bases). The CDR3 is 15 residues long. With 0 bases removed from V and 1 base from J, the gap between germline ends came to 13 bases. Germline V lookup: CDR1 GTSNPN, CDR2 SVGIG (reference sequence). In DNA form, the CDR3 reads TGTGCCTGGAGTGTTTCGGGTAGCGGATCCTACGAGCAGTACTTC. Amino acid sequence: CAWSVSGSGSYEQYF.

The J gene is TRBJ2-1, the V gene TRBV7-8; TRBD1 matches 7 bases. The germline gives CDR1 SGHVS, CDR2 FQNEAQ. This CDR3 contains 15 residues. Losses at the gene ends were 3 bases for V and 3 bases for J; bases not matched to a gene: 5. CDR3: CASSFRDSGYNEQFF. The CDR3, as DNA: TGTGCCAGCAGCTTCCGGGACAGCGGCTACAATGAGCAGTTCTTC.